This T cell receptor beta chain was retrieved from a study of cytomegalovirus exposure and HLA in healthy donors. Study-wide background: A later analysis reported the 90 to 150 validation repertoires used the same platform as the approximately 670 first-cohort repertoires.

On this clone itself: Antigen: not known.

Broader study findings: Reports indicated that the classifier achieved high specificity and sensitivity in diagnosing cytomegalovirus status. The study labeled approximately 150 TCR beta chains cytomegalovirus-associated. Subsequent analysis showed first-cohort TCR clusters tending to co-occur in over a hundred validation repertoires.

The assay was immunoSEQ multiplex PCR, and TCRdb's table has in-frame clones only and misses some. This table holds over 100,000 clones, roughly 89% found once. CDR1 and CDR2 (germline): MNHEY, SVGAGI. V gave up 4 bases and J gave up 7 bases; unmatched junction bases: 12. The CDR3 is 15 amino acids. This chain uses TRBV6-5 with TRBJ1-1; 7 positions agree with TRBD1. The sequencing input was PBMCs. The TCR comes from a woman younger than 35 in good health and CMV-seronegative. CDR3: CASSSVGQASIEAFF. In DNA, the CDR3 is TGTGCCAGCAGTTCGGTAGGACAGGCCTCGATTGAAGCTTTCTTT.